The source of this T cell receptor (beta chain) is a study of blood T cell repertoires in COVID-19. About the study: Acute and convalescent COVID-19 specimens originated in the United States, Italy and Spain. PBMCs, B-cell-depleted T cells, or T cells were the source of the cDNA or gDNA that made up the material.

Original handling: Estimates of nucleated cell counts were drawn from the amplification of reference gene primers. Produced via immunoSEQ multiplex PCR; TCRdb's table is partial and in-frame only. D and trimming come from the DNA, and the V and J calls and clone size come from that table. The sample includes fewer than 350,000 clones, 80% to 85% seen only once; the top ten take under 3%. Germline lookup yields CDR1 LGHDT and CDR2 YNNKEL (reference sequence). CDR3 length: 13 residues. The gene calls are TRBV3-1 (or the pseudogene TRBV3-2) and TRBJ1-1, with 10 bases lining up with TRBD1. Sequences were obtained from peripheral blood. The sequence came from a woman aged 60-70 years with active or convalescent COVID-19. Here the CDR3 DNA reads TGTGCTAGCGGGGGACAGGGGCACTCGAAAGCTTTCTTT. This translates into CASGGQGHSKAFF.